A single TCR beta chain is shown here with its context. This CDR3 contains 14 residues. With 2 bases clipped from V and 10 bases from J, the junction kept 3 bases outside the gene matches. Germline V gene sequence: CDR1 SEHNR, CDR2 FQNEAQ (reference sequence). The data were taken from a study of identical twins. TCRdb re-analysed the 5' RACE reads in MiXCR, keeping a single row per CDR3 protein. The sample has 500,000 to 600,000 distinct CDR3 sequences; about 20% are singletons. These data were likewise used in another study, on T cells expressing NK-cell markers.

Sequenced: CD4+ T cells sorted from blood. The gene calls are TRBV7-9 and TRBJ2-1; 12 bases fit TRBD2. This receptor was taken from a woman aged 18-29 years in good health. In nucleotides, the CDR3 is TGTGCCAGCAGCTTACTAGCGGGGGGGCCAGAGCAGTTCTTC. It yields the protein CASSLLAGGPEQFF.